This T cell receptor beta chain comes out of a study of blood T cell repertoires in COVID-19. As for the study in general: Samples came from the United States, Italy and Spain, spanning acute and convalescent COVID-19.

J was trimmed by 0 bases and V by 7 bases; bases with no gene match: 5. This CDR3 is built from 13 residues. Germline CDR1 and CDR2: SQVTM and ANQGSEA. The assay was immunoSEQ multiplex PCR, and TCRdb's table has in-frame clones only and misses some. This sample has about 170,000 clones, with roughly four fifths found just once. The sequence was obtained from a man aged 35 to 55 who had recovered from COVID-19. The sample taken for sequencing was peripheral blood. The chain employs TRBV29-1 and TRBJ1-1, with 7 bases identical to TRBD1. The CDR3, as DNA: TGCAGCGGGGAGACAGGGATGAACACTGAAGCTTTCTTT. Its protein is CSGETGMNTEAFF.